Given below is one TCR beta chain in context. Its antigen remains unknown. This entry belongs to a study of sequential checkpoint blockade in melanoma. Study summary: Both treatment sequences were followed by maintenance nivolumab. Over 20 patients had matched tumor biopsies before treatment and at week 13 after nivolumab or ipilimumab alone. Study conclusions and caveats: T-cell fraction and clonality followed PD-L1 and CD8+ counts, not mutational load.

Measured with immunoSEQ multiplex PCR; TCRdb has only the in-frame clones, and not every one. The sample lists hundreds of clones, around 25% occurring once. The sample's treatment: randomized to nivolumab then ipilimumab (arm A) or the reverse (arm B). The CDR3 sequence is 14 residues long. The germline V and J ends were trimmed by 4 bases and 1 base, with 11 bases remaining between them. CDR1 is SGHRS and CDR2 is YFSETQ in the germline V gene. The gene calls are TRBV5-1 and TRBJ2-5, with D tentatively TRBD1 (6 bases). The starting material was tumor tissue (inferred from file names), obtained from a patient given nivolumab and ipilimumab in sequence. The receptor was derived from a human donor with melanoma. DNA of the CDR3: TGCGCCAGCAGCACTGGACAGCCCCAAGAGACCCAGTACTTC. Its protein product is CASSTGQPQETQYF.